This note documents a single T cell receptor (beta chain) sequence. The antigen is undetermined. The assay was immunoSEQ multiplex PCR, and TCRdb's table has in-frame clones only and misses some. The sample gives 70,000 or so clones, approximately 84% of which show up once; approximately 4.5% is in the top ten. The sample comes from a study of early stage breast cancer tumors. Study at large: Most invasive tumors, about 75% of the 16, were ER+/PR+/HER2-. Points from the study as a whole: Most shared enriched TCRB sequences were commonly generated ones. Compared with adjacent normal breast, tumors showed about 2.5-fold denser, more clonal T cells.

The receptor's source is a person aged 35 to 50 with breast cancer. Sequenced sample: blood.

The CDR3 nucleotides read TGTGCCAGCACGTCCCAGGGGATGAATTCACCCCTCCACTTT. Residues: CASTSQGMNSPLHF. The V gene is TRBV7-9, the J gene TRBJ1-6; maybe TRBD1 (6 bases). Germline V gives CDR1 SEHNR, CDR2 FQNEAQ (reference sequence). V lost 7 bases, J lost 7 bases, and 14 bases lay in between. The CDR3 runs 14 residues.